The 25 T cell receptor beta chains below come from one sample, sequenced in a study of glioma-infiltrating T cells after dendritic cell vaccination. Specified time point: after dendritic cell vaccination, including at tumor progression/relapse. Clones were sequenced by immunoSEQ multiplex PCR, and TCRdb holds only the in-frame ones, with some missing. The sample lists more than 85,000 clones, around 91% occurring once. This material consisted of blood, taken after dendritic cell vaccination. The receptors derive from a human donor with glioblastoma.

The CDR3 bases are TGTGCCAGCAGCTTACAGGGGGCCTACGAGCAGTACTTC. The encoded protein is CASSLQGAYEQYF. The chain carries TRBV5-4 and TRBJ2-7, with TRBD1 matching over 8 bases. CDR3 length: 13 residues. The trim removed 2 bases at V and 2 bases at J, leaving 0 bases unmatched. Germline V gene lookup returns CDR1 SGHNT and CDR2 YYREEE (reference sequence).

This chain links TRBV2 with TRBJ1-2, with 8 bases lining up with TRBD1. CDR1 and CDR2 (germline): SNHLY, FYNNEI. The CDR3 is made up of 15 amino acids. V trimming: 6 bases; J trimming: 0 bases; junction bases outside the gene matches: 6. The CDR3 loop reads CASRAGTGANYGYTF. CDR3 coding DNA: TGTGCCAGCAGAGCCGGGACAGGAGCTAACTATGGCTACACCTTC.

The chain employs TRBV10-3 and TRBJ2-7; 9 nucleotides match TRBD2. V lost 4 bases, J lost 3 bases, and 1 base stayed unmatched. CDR3 size: 13 residues. Germline V gene lookup returns CDR1 ENHRY and CDR2 SYGVKD. The CDR3 DNA follows: TGTGCCATCAGTGCGACTAGCGGCTACGAGCAGTACTTC. Amino acids: CAISATSGYEQYF.

V usage is TRBV11-2 and J usage is TRBJ1-4; unclear D gene. From germline, CDR1 is SGHAT and CDR2 FQNNGV. The V end lost 4 bases, the J end lost 6 bases, and 12 bases lay between the germline ends. This CDR3 comprises 14 residues. CDR3 DNA: TGTGCCAGCAGCTCCAGTTTGATGGATGAAAAACTGTTTTTT. It specifies CASSSSLMDEKLFF.

This clone has only one observation. The chain carries TRBV19 and TRBJ1-1, with 7 bases lining up with TRBD1. CDR1 is LNHDA and CDR2 is SQIVND in the germline V gene (reference sequence). The CDR3 consists of 12 residues. J lost 10 bases, V lost 4 bases, and 6 bases had no gene match. CDR3 protein: CASSRQGGPAFF. CDR3 nucleotide sequence: TGTGCCAGTAGTAGACAGGGCGGACCAGCTTTCTTT. Combining the CDR3 with reference TRBV19 and TRBJ1-1 gives the whole variable domain DGGITQSPKYLFRKEGQNVTLSCEQNLNHDAMYWYRQDPGQGLRLIYYSQIVNDFQKGDIAEGYSVSREKKESFPLTVTSAQKNPTAFYLCASSRQGGPAFFGQGTRLTVV.

The CDR3 sequence is CASRDRNNSPLHF. DNA for the CDR3: TGTGCCAGCCGAGACAGGAATAATTCACCCCTCCACTTT. This chain joins TRBV2 and TRBJ1-6; the D gene is possibly TRBD1 (6 bases). In germline, CDR1 is SNHLY, CDR2 FYNNEI. The CDR3 is 13 residues long. Trimming removed 8 bases from V and 5 bases from J, with 10 bases in between.

The chain employs TRBV5-1 and TRBJ2-2; 9 bases are shared with TRBD1. Trimming removed 0 bases from V and 3 bases from J; junction bases left unmatched: 6. Germline-derived CDR1 and CDR2 are SGHRS and YFSETQ. The CDR3 runs to 17 residues. CDR3 in amino acids: CASSLAPGQGDTGELFF. DNA of the CDR3: TGCGCCAGCAGCTTGGCCCCGGGACAGGGTGACACCGGGGAGCTGTTTTTT.

This clone appeared once. The V and J genes are TRBV7-2 and TRBJ1-3; 8 nucleotides line up with TRBD1. The junction had 2 bases not matched to a gene; V was cut back by 1 base and J by 3 bases. The CDR3 runs to 15 residues. In germline, CDR1 is SGHTA, CDR2 FQGNSA. The CDR3 region has the DNA TGTGCCAGCAGCTTAGACAGGGGGTATGGAAACACCATATATTTT. It yields the protein CASSLDRGYGNTIYF. Combining the CDR3 with reference TRBV7-2 and TRBJ1-3 gives the whole variable domain GAGVSQSPSNKVTEKGKDVELRCDPISGHTALYWYRQSLGQGLEFLIYFQGNSAPDKSGLPSDRFSAERTGGSVSTLTIQRTQQEDSAVYLCASSLDRGYGNTIYFGEGSWLTVV.

This chain joins TRBV21-1 and TRBJ1-5; the table calls TRBD1, which could not be checked here. TRBV21-1 is described as a pseudogene. CDR3 length: 13 amino acids. In DNA, the CDR3 is TGTGCCAGCCCAGGGTGGATCAATCAGCCCCAGCATTTT. Translated: CASPGWINQPQHF.

The V and J genes are TRBV5-1 and TRBJ2-7; 7 nucleotides line up with TRBD1. The trim removed 3 bases at V and 3 bases at J, leaving 3 bases unmatched. CDR3 length equals 13 residues. Germline loops: CDR1 SGHRS, CDR2 YFSETQ. The CDR3 loop reads CASSSGQYYEQYF. CDR3 coding DNA: TGCGCCAGCAGCTCGGGACAGTACTACGAGCAGTACTTC.

The V gene is TRBV6-5, the J gene TRBJ2-5; possible D gene TRBD1, 5 bases. The CDR3 has 13 residues. With 2 bases removed from V and 5 bases from J, the gap between germline ends came to 9 bases. Germline CDR1 reads MNHEY; CDR2 reads SVGAGI. The CDR3: CASSYRGRETQYF. The CDR3 coding sequence is TGTGCCAGCAGTTACAGGGGCCGGGAGACCCAGTACTTC.

V is TRBV18 and J is TRBJ2-2; perhaps TRBD1 as D (5 bases). Germline V gene lookup returns CDR1 KGHSH and CDR2 LQKENI. V was cut by 3 bases and J by 3 bases, with 8 bases left in between. There are 14 residues in the CDR3. Here the CDR3 DNA reads TGTGCCAGCTCACCGGACAAATACACCGGGGAGCTGTTTTTT. Protein sequence: CASSPDKYTGELFF.

J is TRBJ2-2 and V is TRBV19; the D gene is possibly TRBD1 (7 bases). Germline CDR1 is LNHDA and CDR2 is SQIVND (reference sequence). This CDR3 contains 14 residues. Deletions cut 9 bases from V and 4 bases from J, with 15 bases between. CDR3 sequence: CASRPQGGTGELFF. DNA for the CDR3: TGTGCCAGCCGACCCCAGGGGGGCACCGGGGAGCTGTTTTTT.

The chain couples TRBV2 to TRBJ2-3; D gene ambiguous. The germline CDR1 and CDR2 sequences are SNHLY and FYNNEI. This CDR3 contains 15 residues. Trimming stripped 3 bases from V and 1 base from J, with 11 bases between. The CDR3: CASSEMTLGTDTQYF. The CDR3 bases are TGTGCCAGCAGTGAGATGACTCTCGGCACAGATACGCAGTATTTT.

The J gene is TRBJ2-2, the V gene TRBV9; 9 positions match TRBD2. Germline CDR1 and CDR2: SGDLS and YYNGEE. The CDR3 covers 14 residues. V gave up 3 bases and J gave up 6 bases; unmatched junction bases: 3. CDR3 coding DNA: TGTGCCAGCAGCGCCGGGACTAGCCCCGGGGAGCTGTTTTTT. The encoded protein is CASSAGTSPGELFF. Based on the CDR3 plus reference TRBV9 and TRBJ2-2, the full variable domain is DSGVTQTPKHLITATGQRVTLRCSPRSGDLSVYWYQQSLDQGLQFLIQYYNGEERAKGNILERFSAQQFPDLHSELNLSSLELGDSALYFCASSAGTSPGELFFGEGSRLTVL.

V and J are TRBV7-9 and TRBJ2-7; D is unclear. CDR3 size: 14 residues. V was pared by 1 base and J by 3 bases, with 10 bases between. Germline V gene lookup returns CDR1 SEHNR and CDR2 FQNEAQ (reference sequence). This CDR3 reads CASSLGSLIYEQYF. The DNA for the CDR3 is TGTGCCAGCAGCTTAGGAAGCCTAATCTACGAGCAGTACTTC.

V gene TRBV5-1 combines with J gene TRBJ2-7, with TRBD1 identical over 7 bases. The CDR3 is made up of 14 amino acids. Germline CDR1 and CDR2: SGHRS and YFSETQ. Trimming at V came to 4 bases and at J to 2 bases, leaving 6 bases not matched to a gene. CDR3 in amino acids: CASSVAGTAYEQYF. CDR3 DNA sequence: TGCGCCAGCAGCGTGGCCGGGACAGCCTACGAGCAGTACTTC.

The chain links TRBV7-6 to TRBJ2-7, with 9 bases identical to TRBD1. The germline gives CDR1 SGHVS, CDR2 FNYEAQ. After removal of 4 bases from V and 6 bases from J, the junction contained 7 bases not matched to a gene. The CDR3 runs to 14 residues. CDR3 region: CASSSGQGLGEQYF. In DNA form, the CDR3 reads TGTGCCAGCAGCTCGGGACAGGGACTGGGCGAGCAGTACTTC. The full variable domain, its missing parts supplied by reference TRBV7-6 and TRBJ2-7, is GAGVSQSPRYKVTKRGQDVALRCDPISGHVSLYWYRQALGQGPEFLTYFNYEAQQDKSGLPNDRFSAERPEGSISTLTIQRTEQRDSAMYRCASSSGQGLGEQYFGPGTRLTVT.

The chain uses TRBV19 and TRBJ1-5, with a weak D call TRBD1 (5 bases). Germline V gene lookup returns CDR1 LNHDA and CDR2 SQIVND (reference sequence). The CDR3 contains 16 residues. Trimming pared 4 bases from V and 3 bases from J, leaving 16 bases between. The CDR3 loop is CASSKDRGSLNQPQHF. The CDR3 nucleotides read TGTGCCAGTAGTAAAGACCGGGGGTCTCTCAATCAGCCCCAGCATTTT.

J is TRBJ2-1 and V is TRBV9, with 10 nucleotides matching TRBD1. In germline, CDR1 is SGDLS, CDR2 YYNGEE. CDR3 length: 15 amino acids. V trimming: 0 bases; J trimming: 7 bases; junction bases outside the gene matches: 4. The CDR3 DNA is TGTGCCAGCAGCGTAGTGGGGGACAGGGGTAATGAGCAGTTCTTC. It translates to CASSVVGDRGNEQFF. Full variable domain (outside the CDR3, taken from reference TRBV9 and TRBJ2-1): DSGVTQTPKHLITATGQRVTLRCSPRSGDLSVYWYQQSLDQGLQFLIQYYNGEERAKGNILERFSAQQFPDLHSELNLSSLELGDSALYFCASSVVGDRGNEQFFGPGTRLTVL.

This chain connects TRBV7-9 to TRBJ2-3; 7 bases line up with TRBD2. Per germline, CDR1 SEHNR and CDR2 FQNEAQ (reference sequence). This CDR3 has 16 amino acids. Germline trimming cut 1 base from V and 3 bases from J; bases unmatched to any gene: 7. The CDR3 loop is CASSLGTLAETDTQYF. The CDR3 nucleotides are TGTGCCAGCAGCTTAGGGACGCTAGCGGAAACAGATACGCAGTATTTT.

The chain couples TRBV27 to TRBJ2-7; a possible D gene is TRBD2 (7 bases). This CDR3 is 16 amino acids long. Germline CDR1 MNHEY, CDR2 SMNVEV (reference sequence). V was pared by 4 bases and J by 1 base, with 17 bases between. CDR3 sequence: CASSSEGGGRSYEQYF. In DNA, the CDR3 is TGTGCCAGCAGTTCCGAGGGAGGGGGGAGGTCCTACGAGCAGTACTTC.

The genes are TRBV5-8 and TRBJ2-7, with D uncertain. The CDR3 spans 15 residues. The V end was cut by 0 bases, the J end by 4 bases, with 14 bases between. Germline assignment: CDR1 SGHTS and CDR2 YDEGEE. Here the CDR3 DNA reads TGTGCCAGCAGCTTGGAGCGTCTTGGTGGGTACGAGCAGTACTTC. It is translated as CASSLERLGGYEQYF.

This sequence joins TRBV12-2 and TRBJ1-2; the table names TRBD1, a call not compared with the DNA. TRBV12-2 is recorded as a pseudogene. The CDR3 spans 17 residues. CDR3 loop: CASRLVVWTGITYGYTF. The CDR3 DNA is TGTGCAAGTCGCTTAGTAGTGTGGACAGGGATTACTTATGGCTACACCTTC.

The chain couples TRBV5-1 to TRBJ2-7, with 7 bases lining up with TRBD1. The ends lost 5 bases at V and 0 bases at J; junction bases unmatched: 8. CDR3 length equals 15 residues. From germline, CDR1 is SGHRS and CDR2 YFSETQ. CDR3 sequence: CASRRDSFSSYEQYF. The CDR3 DNA sequence: TGCGCCAGCAGAAGGGACAGCTTTAGCTCCTACGAGCAGTACTTC.